The next 4 T cell receptor beta chains were all read from a single sample in a study of T cells after posttransplantation cyclophosphamide. Some clones are missing from TCRdb's copy, which holds only in-frame ones; the method was immunoSEQ multiplex PCR. The specimen has approximately 39,000 clones, none found just once. The sequenced sample consisted of PBMCs. The receptors derive from a man aged 45-65 years in good health, CMV-negative, and a related stem cell transplant donor.

The chain has TRBV7-8 and TRBJ2-1; 9 nucleotides line up with TRBD2. The V gene's germline CDR1 is SGHVS and CDR2 FQNEAQ. The CDR3 length is 15 residues. Trimming took 5 bases from V and 2 from J; bases not matched to a gene: 4. The CDR3 loop reads CASSPRLAAYNEQFF. The CDR3 nucleotides read TGTGCCAGCAGCCCGCGACTAGCGGCCTACAATGAGCAGTTCTTC.

This clone has a count of ten or more. The chain is built from TRBV18 and TRBJ2-3; D might be TRBD2 (5 bases). Germline CDR1 is KGHSH and CDR2 is LQKENI. The CDR3 is 17 amino acids. V shed 1 base and J shed 3 bases, with 17 bases lying between them. CDR3 protein: CASSPLRRSALTDTQYF. CDR3 DNA sequence: TGTGCCAGCTCACCACTGCGGAGGTCTGCTTTAACAGATACGCAGTATTTT.

This clone was found many times. The CDR3 protein is CASSLWTGTSPSYEQYF. CDR3 nucleotide sequence: TGTGCCAGCAGCTTGTGGACAGGCACTTCCCCCTCCTACGAGCAGTACTTC. The chain employs TRBV5-6 and TRBJ2-7, with 7 positions matching TRBD1. Per germline, CDR1 SGHDT and CDR2 YYEEEE. The ends lost 1 base at V and 0 bases at J; junction bases unmatched: 10. CDR3 length equals 17 residues.

This clone was detected ten times or more. V is TRBV5-1 and J is TRBJ1-2; a possible D gene is TRBD1 (6 bases). The CDR3 totals 14 residues. V lost 4 bases and J 3 bases, leaving 13 bases between the germline ends. CDR1 and CDR2 from the germline V gene are SGHRS and YFSETQ. The CDR3 region is CASSQRQGHYGYTF. The CDR3 nucleotides read TGCGCCAGCAGCCAAAGGCAGGGGCACTATGGCTACACCTTC.